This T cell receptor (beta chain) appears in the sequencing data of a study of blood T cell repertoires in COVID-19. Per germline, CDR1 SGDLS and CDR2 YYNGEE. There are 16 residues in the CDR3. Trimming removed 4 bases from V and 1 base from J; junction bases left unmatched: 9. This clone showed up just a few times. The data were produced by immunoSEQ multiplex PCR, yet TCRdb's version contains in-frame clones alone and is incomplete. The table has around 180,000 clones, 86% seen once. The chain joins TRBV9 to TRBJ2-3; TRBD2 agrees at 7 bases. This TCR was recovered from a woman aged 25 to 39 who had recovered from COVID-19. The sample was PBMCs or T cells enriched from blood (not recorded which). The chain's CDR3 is CASSPGLADRTDTQYF. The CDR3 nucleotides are TGTGCCAGCAGCCCCGGGCTAGCGGACCGCACAGATACGCAGTATTTT.